A selection of T cell receptor beta chains follows, all from one sample in a study of cytomegalovirus exposure and HLA in healthy donors. Data came from immunoSEQ multiplex PCR; TCRdb stores just in-frame clones and leaves some out. The table for this sample gives just under 90,000 clones. The sequenced sample consisted of PBMCs. The source is a girl between 5 and 17 years old in good health and CMV-seropositive. Both conserved end residues are part of each CDR3. The D gene is left open where the match is weak. Size tells how often a clone was seen (once, few, many) or the class of an expanded clone, and some rows leave it out.

NA,TRBJ1-6,TRBV6-6,NA,TGTGCCAGCAGTTACGGGGAGGCTAATTCACCCCTCCACTTT,CASSYGEANSPLHF
NA,TRBJ1-2,TRBV11-1,NA,TGTGCCAGCAGCTTAGGAGTTAACTATGGCTACACCTTC,CASSLGVNYGYTF
NA,TRBJ2-2,TRBV7-8,NA,TGTGCCAGCACCTCTGGAAACAGGGCCGCCGGGGAGCTGTTTTTT,CASTSGNRAAGELFF
NA,TRBJ1-6,TRBV19,TRBD1,TGTGCCAGTACTAGACAGGGGAATTCACCCCTCCACTTT,CASTRQGNSPLHF
NA,TRBJ2-1,TRBV4-3,TRBD2,TGCGCCAGCAGCCAAGACAACACGGGGGGGATAGATAATGAGCAGTTCTTC,CASSQDNTGGIDNEQFF
NA,TRBJ2-7,TRBV9,TRBD1,TGTGCCAGCAGCGGACGACAGGGAAGCTCCTACGAGCAGTACTTC,CASSGRQGSSYEQYF
NA,TRBJ2-3,TRBV29-1,NA,TGCAGCGTCGGACTGCTTACAGATACGCAGTATTTT,CSVGLLTDTQYF
medium-sized,TRBJ1-3,TRBV30,NA,TGTGCCTGGGGAACGGGGGGACCAAACACCATATATTTT,CAWGTGGPNTIYF
NA,TRBJ2-5,TRBV4-2,NA,TGTGCCAGCAGCCAAGCTGGGACTCAAGAGACCCAGTACTTC,CASSQAGTQETQYF
NA,TRBJ1-2,TRBV13,TRBD1,TGTGCCAGCAGCTTGAACAGGGGCTATGGCTACACCTTC,CASSLNRGYGYTF
NA,TRBJ2-7,TRBV7-3,TRBD1,TGTGCCAGCAGCTTAACAGGTCTCCGGACAGGGGTTGCGTACGAGCAGTACTTC,CASSLTGLRTGVAYEQYF
NA,TRBJ2-5,TRBV4-2,TRBD1,TGTGCCAGCAGCCAGTCCGGGACAGGGGAAGAGACCCAGTACTTC,CASSQSGTGEETQYF
NA,TRBJ2-2,TRBV9,TRBD1,TGTGCCAGCAGTCAGGGGGCACAAACCGGGGAGCTGTTTTTT,CASSQGAQTGELFF
NA,TRBJ1-4,TRBV5-1,TRBD1,TGCGCCACTTCCCGGGACAGGGAGGAAAAACTGTTTTTT,CATSRDREEKLFF
NA,TRBJ1-4,TRBV9,TRBD1,TGTGCCAGCAGCGAGGGACAGTTTAATGAAAAGCTGTTTTTT,CASSEGQFNEKLFF
NA,TRBJ1-5,TRBV18,NA,TGTGCCAGCTCACCCCAAGGGGCAACTAGCAATCAGCCCCAGCATTTT,CASSPQGATSNQPQHF
NA,TRBJ2-7,TRBV19,TRBD1,TGTGCCAGTAGTATAGGTCAGGGGGTCTACGAGCAGTACTTC,CASSIGQGVYEQYF
NA,TRBJ2-3,TRBV19,NA,TGTGCCAGTAGCCAGGGCGGAACAGATACGCAGTATTTT,CASSQGGTDTQYF
NA,TRBJ1-5,TRBV9,TRBD1,TGTGCCAGCAGCGAAGACAGGGGGCTCGACAATCAGCCCCAGCATTTT,CASSEDRGLDNQPQHF
NA,TRBJ1-2,TRBV9,TRBD1,TGTGCCAGCAGCGTAGCAGGGGGAGCATGGGCTAACTATGGCTACACCTTC,CASSVAGGAWANYGYTF
NA,TRBJ2-7,TRBV27,TRBD1,TGTGCCAGCAGTTCCCCCGGGACAGGGATTTACGAGCAGTACTTC,CASSSPGTGIYEQYF
NA,TRBJ2-1,TRBV15,TRBD1,TGTGCCACCAGCATCCACAGGGGATATAATGAGCAGTTCTTC,CATSIHRGYNEQFF
NA,TRBJ1-5,TRBV5-6,TRBD1,TGTGCCAGCAGCTTGGACAGGGGAATGGGGAATCAGCCCCAGCATTTT,CASSLDRGMGNQPQHF
NA,TRBJ2-1,TRBV5-1,NA,TGCGCCAGCAGCTTAAAGGAGACCTACAATGAGCAGTTCTTC,CASSLKETYNEQFF
NA,TRBJ2-3,TRBV30,NA,TGTGCCGGGAGGTGGAATCGGGGTCCCACAGATACGCAGTATTTT,CAGRWNRGPTDTQYF
NA,TRBJ1-2,TRBV27,NA,TGTGCCAGCAGCATAGCGGGCGCGGGGGGAAGCTACACCTTC,CASSIAGAGGSYTF
NA,TRBJ1-5,TRBV10-1,NA,TGCGCCAGCAGTGAGATCGGTTTTCAGCCCCAGCATTTT,CASSEIGFQPQHF
NA,TRBJ1-2,TRBV7-9,TRBD1,TGTGCCGAGCTTAGACAGGGTAGTTATGGCTACACCTTC,CAELRQGSYGYTF
NA,TRBJ2-5,TRBV27,NA,TGTGCCAGCACCTCTCGGACAGCCAACCAAGAGACCCAGTACTTC,CASTSRTANQETQYF
NA,TRBJ2-2,TRBV6-4,NA,TGTGCCAGCAGTGCCGGTTCGGGGACCGGGGAGCTGTTTTTT,CASSAGSGTGELFF
NA,TRBJ1-1,TRBV19,NA,TGTGCCAGTAGTATAGATAGTGGGCAGAACACTGAAGCTTTCTTT,CASSIDSGQNTEAFF
NA,TRBJ1-2,TRBV7-2,TRBD1,TGTGCCAGCAGCCCGGAGACAGGGCGAGGCTACACCTTC,CASSPETGRGYTF
NA,TRBJ2-5,TRBV15,NA,TGTGCCACCAGCAGCCTGAGACAGAAATCCGTGGAGACCCAGTACTTC,CATSSLRQKSVETQYF
NA,TRBJ1-4,TRBV6-5,NA,TGTGCCAGCAGCTTAACAGATGCAACTAATGAAAAACTGTTTTTT,CASSLTDATNEKLFF
NA,TRBJ2-3,TRBV29-1,TRBD1,TGCAGCGGAGAGGGGGCCTCTACGCAGTATTTT,CSGEGASTQYF
NA,TRBJ2-6,TRBV28,TRBD1,TGTGCCAGCAGTTTATGGTACAGGGGTTCTGGGGCCAACGTCCTGACTTTC,CASSLWYRGSGANVLTF
NA,TRBJ1-2,TRBV30,NA,TGTGCCTGGAACCTACGCGGCAGCGACTATGGCTACACCTTC,CAWNLRGSDYGYTF
NA,TRBJ1-3,TRBV10-3,TRBD1,TGTGCCATCAGCGAGACAGGGTTCGGAAACACCATATATTTT,CAISETGFGNTIYF
NA,TRBJ2-7,TRBV27,NA,TGTGCCAGTTACGGGAATATCTGGGACTTC,CASYGNIWDF
NA,TRBJ1-2,TRBV27,NA,TGTGCCAGCAGCCCCCTCAACGGGGACAATGGCTACACCTTC,CASSPLNGDNGYTF
NA,TRBJ1-5,TRBV28,TRBD1,TGTGCCAGCAGTCGACCGGGACAGGGCAATCAGCCCCAGCATTTT,CASSRPGQGNQPQHF
NA,TRBJ1-5,TRBV10-2,NA,TGCGCCAGCAGTGAGTCGAGAGGGAATCAGCCCCAGCATTTT,CASSESRGNQPQHF
NA,TRBJ1-6,TRBV6-6,NA,TGTGCCAGTCAAACAGGGATCTCACCCCTCCACTTT,CASQTGISPLHF
NA,TRBJ1-5,TRBV10-1,NA,TGCGCCAGCAGTTCTCAGGGTATACGGCAGCCCCAGCATTTT,CASSSQGIRQPQHF
NA,TRBJ2-7,TRBV2,TRBD1,TGTGCCAGCAGGACAGGGTTCTACGAGCAGTACTTC,CASRTGFYEQYF
NA,TRBJ2-7,TRBV29-1,TRBD1,TGCAGCGTTGGGGGACAGGGGCTATACGAGCAGTACTTC,CSVGGQGLYEQYF
NA,TRBJ2-1,TRBV19,NA,TGTGCCAGTATCCCGACGCGGGGCAGCTCCGACAATGAGCAGTTCTTC,CASIPTRGSSDNEQFF
NA,TRBJ1-2,TRBV29-1,NA,TGCAGCGTTGAAAACCTCCAGGGGCGGAATGGCTACACCTTC,CSVENLQGRNGYTF